Listed below are T cell receptor beta chains from one sample, sequenced in a study of PD-1 blockade in mismatch repair-deficient tumors. These receptors are not linked to any known antigen. Sequencing was performed with immunoSEQ multiplex PCR; in TCRdb, only in-frame clones are kept and a portion is missing. The table includes about 9,200 clones, less than 90% detected once. This sample comprised cells cultured in vitro, obtained from a patient treated with pembrolizumab. Receptors were obtained from an adult with mismatch repair-deficient cancer. Both conserved end residues are part of each CDR3. D genes are given only for firm matches. Clone sizes are given selectively: once, few, many, or a class where the clone is expanded.

size	V	D	J	CDR3	DNA
NA	TRBV7-9	NA	TRBJ2-7	CASSFLPTYEQYF	TGTGCCAGCAGCTTCCTGCCCACCTACGAGCAGTACTTC
once	TRBV2	TRBD2	TRBJ2-1	CASKFEGGPMEQFF	TGTGCCAGCAAGTTTGAGGGAGGGCCCATGGAGCAGTTCTTC
NA	TRBV18	NA	TRBJ2-7	CASSRGPGTYEQYF	TGTGCCAGCTCGCGAGGACCCGGGACCTACGAGCAGTACTTC
once	TRBV4-1	NA	TRBJ1-2	CASSQGVTLDYGYTF	TGCGCCAGCAGCCAAGGGGTCACATTGGACTATGGCTACACCTTC
once	TRBV30	NA	TRBJ1-6	CAWTTGNGNSPLHF	TGTGCCTGGACTACAGGGAATGGAAATTCACCCCTCCACTTT
NA	TRBV19	TRBD1	TRBJ1-2	CASSREAGQGPLGSYTF	TGTGCCAGTAGTAGAGAAGCCGGACAGGGCCCCCTAGGAAGCTACACCTTC
NA	TRBV21-1	NA	TRBJ1-1	CASSLRTETEAFF	TGTGCCAGCAGCTTACGGACAGAGACTGAAGCTTTCTTT
once	TRBV7-9	NA	TRBJ1-3	CASSFDNSGNTIYF	TGTGCCAGCAGCTTTGACAACTCTGGAAACACCATATATTTT
NA	TRBV5-1	TRBD2	TRBJ2-5	CASSPGSSGEETQYF	TGCGCCAGCAGCCCCGGTAGTAGCGGGGAAGAGACCCAGTACTTC
NA	TRBV5-5	NA	TRBJ2-2	CASSLAGPNTGELFF	TGTGCCAGCAGCTTGGCGGGACCGAACACCGGGGAGCTGTTTTTT
NA	TRBV19	NA	TRBJ1-1	CASSNLRGGNTEAFF	TGTGCCAGTAGTAACCTAAGGGGGGGTAACACTGAAGCTTTCTTT
NA	TRBV5-4	TRBD1	TRBJ1-4	CASSQDRGDGKLFF	TGTGCCAGCAGCCAGGACAGGGGGGATGGAAAACTGTTTTTT
NA	TRBV6-5	NA	TRBJ1-6	CASPAQLGAPLHF	TGTGCCAGCCCAGCGCAGCTGGGCGCACCCCTCCACTTT
NA	TRBV2	NA	TRBJ2-7	CASSETFANEQYF	TGTGCCAGCAGTGAAACGTTTGCGAACGAGCAGTACTTC
once	TRBV5-1	NA	TRBJ2-7	CASSLGSIPSYEQYF	TGCGCCAGCAGCTTGGGTTCCATCCCCTCCTACGAGCAGTACTTC
NA	TRBV7-2	TRBD1	TRBJ1-6	CASSLGQNSPLHF	TGTGCCAGCAGCTTGGGACAGAATTCACCCCTCCACTTT
NA	TRBV6-1	TRBD2	TRBJ2-3	CASSEASGSPDTQYF	TGTGCCAGCAGTGAAGCTAGCGGGAGCCCAGATACGCAGTATTTT
NA	TRBV30	NA	TRBJ1-4	CAWSSTLAKALGEKLFF	TGTGCCTGGAGTTCTACCCTCGCTAAGGCCCTTGGTGAAAAACTGTTTTTT
NA	TRBV21-1	NA	TRBJ2-1	CASSLATSGRTWNEQFF	TGTGCCAGCAGTCTAGCTACTAGCGGGAGAACCTGGAATGAGCAGTTCTTC
NA	TRBV7-9	TRBD2	TRBJ2-1	CASSPGWGGRTNNEQFF	TGTGCCAGCAGCCCCGGCTGGGGCGGGAGGACCAACAATGAGCAGTTCTTC